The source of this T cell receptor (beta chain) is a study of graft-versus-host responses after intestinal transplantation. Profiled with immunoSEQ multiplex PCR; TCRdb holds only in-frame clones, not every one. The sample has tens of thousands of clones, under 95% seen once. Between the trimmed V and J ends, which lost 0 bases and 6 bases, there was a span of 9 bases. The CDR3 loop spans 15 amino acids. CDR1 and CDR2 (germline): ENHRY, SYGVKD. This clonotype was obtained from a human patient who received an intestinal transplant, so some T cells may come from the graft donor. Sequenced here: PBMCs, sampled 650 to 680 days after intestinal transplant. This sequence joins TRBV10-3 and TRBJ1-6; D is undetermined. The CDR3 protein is CAISESNFSNSPLHF. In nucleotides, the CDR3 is TGTGCCATCAGTGAGTCGAATTTTAGTAATTCACCCCTCCACTTT.